The table lists the clone carrying this T cell receptor beta chain with a count of one. From germline, CDR1 is MNHNY and CDR2 SVGAGI (reference sequence). Unmatched junction bases numbered 7, after V lost 3 bases and J lost 9 bases. The CDR3 is 14 amino acids. This sample is part of a study of control samples from healthy donors and cancer patients. This table comes from immunoSEQ multiplex PCR, and its TCRdb copy is limited to in-frame clones, with some not included. In the table there are about 130,000 clones, roughly 87% of which are singletons. This sequence joins TRBV6-6 and TRBJ2-1, with 8 bases aligning to TRBD2. The sequencing input was blood. This clonotype originated in a man aged 18 to 30 in good health. This chain's CDR3 is CASSYERELVEQFF. For the CDR3, the DNA is TGTGCCAGCAGTTATGAGCGGGAGCTGGTTGAGCAGTTCTTC.